A single sample gave rise to the 21 T cell receptor beta chains below, sequenced in a study of blood T cell repertoires in COVID-19. Profiling relied on immunoSEQ multiplex PCR, and the TCRdb table lists in-frame clones only, not all of them. The profile covers about 180,000 clones, with approximately 79% appearing a single time and around 8.1% taken by the ten largest. What was sequenced was peripheral blood. These receptors originate from a woman in her sixties or seventies with COVID-19, enrolled during active disease.

The DNA for the CDR3 is TGTGCCAGCAGCTTAACTAGCGGGAGATCGAACACCGGGGAGCTGTTTTTT. Encoded protein: CASSLTSGRSNTGELFF. The chain employs TRBV7-2 and TRBJ2-2, with 11 bases fitting TRBD2. The CDR3 consists of 17 residues. Germline V lookup: CDR1 SGHTA, CDR2 FQGNSA. J lost 0 bases, V lost 2 bases, and 2 bases had no gene match.

This chain links TRBV23-1 with TRBJ2-5, with 7 nucleotides matching TRBD1. TRBV23-1 is marked as an open reading frame, function uncertain. The CDR3 covers 15 residues. V was clipped by 3 bases and J by 5 bases; unmatched bases: 9. CDR3 sequence (DNA): TGCGCCAGCAGTCACCACAACAGGGGCAGGGAGACCCAGTACTTC. This codes for CASSHHNRGRETQYF.

This sequence joins TRBV28 and TRBJ2-3; 7 bases match TRBD2. The CDR3 is made up of 17 amino acids. Germline CDR1 and CDR2: MDHEN and SYDVKM. V dropped 3 bases and J dropped 2; count of bases not matched to a gene: 11. The CDR3 DNA sequence: TGTGCCAGCAGTTTGGTGGGGCTAGCGGACTACACAGATACGCAGTATTTT. Amino acid sequence: CASSLVGLADYTDTQYF.

The V and J genes are TRBV5-1 and TRBJ1-1, with D uncertain. This CDR3 is 14 amino acids long. Deletions cut 0 bases from V and 0 bases from J, with 6 bases between. Germline V gene data show CDR1 as SGHRS and CDR2 as YFSETQ. This CDR3 reads CASSLDGVNTEAFF. The CDR3 DNA reads as TGCGCCAGCAGCTTGGACGGTGTGAACACTGAAGCTTTCTTT.

The chain joins TRBV25-1 to TRBJ1-1; 9 bases map to TRBD1. This CDR3 region has 16 residues. CDR1 and CDR2 from the germline V gene are MGHDK and SYGVNS. V trimming: 5 bases; J trimming: 6 bases; junction bases outside the gene matches: 13. The DNA for the CDR3 is TGTGCCAGCAGTCCCGCGACAGGGGGATTCGTGTCTGAAGCTTTCTTT. As protein: CASSPATGGFVSEAFF.

The rearrangement uses TRBV28 and TRBJ2-7; D not resolved. The CDR3 covers 11 residues. Trimming removed 8 bases at V and 2 bases at J, with 7 bases between. Germline V gene data show CDR1 as MDHEN and CDR2 as SYDVKM. The chain's CDR3 is CASPPTYEQYF. CDR3 in DNA: TGTGCCAGCCCCCCCACCTACGAGCAGTACTTC.

This sequence joins TRBV28 and TRBJ1-3; possible D gene TRBD1, 5 bases. Trimming cost V 4 bases and J 4 bases, with 11 bases left between them. Germline CDR1 is MDHEN and CDR2 is SYDVKM. The CDR3 spans 14 residues. The CDR3 spells CASSWDLSGNTIYF. CDR3 DNA: TGTGCCAGCAGTTGGGACTTGTCCGGAAACACCATATATTTT. The variable domain in full, completed from reference TRBV28 and TRBJ1-3, reads DVKVTQSSRYLVKRTGEKVFLECVQDMDHENMFWYRQDPGLGLRLIYFSYDVKMKEKGDIPEGYSVSREKKERFSLILESASTNQTSMYLCASSWDLSGNTIYFGEGSWLTVV.

V gene TRBV28 combines with J gene TRBJ1-5, with 7 bases that match TRBD1. Germline V gene lookup returns CDR1 MDHEN and CDR2 SYDVKM. The CDR3 extends over 12 amino acids. The V and J ends lost 10 bases and 6 bases, in that order; junction bases with no gene match: 6. Written as DNA, the CDR3 is TGTGCCACTCGACAGGGCAGTCAGCCCCAGCATTTT. It translates to CATRQGSQPQHF.

The rearrangement joins TRBV28 to TRBJ2-1; 9 bases fit TRBD2. Germline assignment: CDR1 MDHEN and CDR2 SYDVKM. The trim removed 6 bases at V and 6 bases at J, leaving 9 bases unmatched. The CDR3 is 15 residues long. CDR3 amino acids: CASSPAGGLLNEQFF. The CDR3 nucleotides are TGTGCCAGCAGCCCAGCGGGAGGTTTACTCAATGAGCAGTTCTTC.

The chain links TRBV24-1 to TRBJ2-1; D is undetermined. V was cut by 0 bases and J by 1 base, with 9 bases left in between. The CDR3 is 16 amino acids. Germline V gives CDR1 KGHDR, CDR2 SFDVKD. CDR3 sequence (DNA): TGTGCCACCAGTGATTTGCAGGAAGGATCCTACAATGAGCAGTTCTTC. Its protein product is CATSDLQEGSYNEQFF.

This clone appeared a few times. The rearrangement joins TRBV6-5 to TRBJ1-5; TRBD1 is a possible D gene (6 bases). Looked up from germline, CDR1 is MNHEY and CDR2 is SVGAGI. The ends were cut back, 5 bases at V and 5 bases at J, with 13 bases in the middle. The CDR3 is 14 residues long. DNA of the CDR3: TGTGCCAGCAGTCGAACAGGGACGGATCAGCCCCAGCATTTT. Amino acids: CASSRTGTDQPQHF.

This sequence joins TRBV15 and TRBJ2-5; D might be TRBD1 (7 bases). Germline V gene lookup returns CDR1 LNHNV and CDR2 YYDKDF (reference sequence). The CDR3 extends over 14 amino acids. V lost 4 bases and J lost 3, with 12 bases in between. The CDR3 DNA reads TGTGCCACCAGCAAACCCAGGGGGGAAGAGACCCAGTACTTC. Translating it yields CATSKPRGEETQYF.

The CDR3 bases are TGTGCCAGCAGTGCTCCGGGACTAGCGGGAGTAAATGAGCAGTTCTTC. It translates to CASSAPGLAGVNEQFF. This rearrangement joins TRBV25-1 to TRBJ2-1; TRBD2 aligns across 14 bases. Losses at the gene ends were 4 bases for V and 7 bases for J; bases not matched to a gene: 6. The CDR3 length is 16 residues. Per the germline V gene, CDR1 is MGHDK and CDR2 is SYGVNS.

This rearrangement joins TRBV4-2 to TRBJ1-5; TRBD1 is a possible D gene (5 bases). Germline values: CDR1 LGHNA, CDR2 YNFKEQ. The CDR3 covers 14 residues. V lost 0 bases and J lost 9, with 12 bases in between. The CDR3 sequence: CASSQDSGSGPQHF. The CDR3 DNA sequence: TGTGCCAGCAGCCAAGATTCAGGGTCGGGGCCCCAGCATTTT.

The chain has TRBV14 and TRBJ2-2, with a possible D match to TRBD1 (5 bases). This CDR3 has 18 residues. Germline V gene data show CDR1 as SGHDN and CDR2 as FVKESK. Trimming removed 4 bases from V and 2 bases from J, with 20 bases in between. The CDR3 nucleotides are TGTGCCAGCAGCCCCCGTTTTGCCCAGGGTACAAACACCGGGGAGCTGTTTTTT. It translates to CASSPRFAQGTNTGELFF. The complete variable domain, with remaining parts taken from reference TRBV14 and TRBJ2-2, reads EAGVTQFPSHSVIEKGQTVTLRCDPISGHDNLYWYRRVMGKEIKFLLHFVKESKQDESGMPNNRFLAERTGGTYSTLKVQPAELEDSGVYFCASSPRFAQGTNTGELFFGEGSRLTVL.

This clone was observed a single time. This rearrangement joins TRBV18 to TRBJ2-7; the match to TRBD2 covers 7 bases. The CDR3 spans 15 residues. The junction had 9 bases not matched to a gene; V was cut back by 3 bases and J by 4 bases. The germline gives CDR1 KGHSH, CDR2 LQKENI. DNA of the CDR3: TGTGCCAGCTCACCCACGCGGGCTAGCGGTTACGAGCAGTACTTC. It translates to CASSPTRASGYEQYF. The entire variable domain, with the rest obtained from reference TRBV18 and TRBJ2-7, is as follows: NAGVMQNPRHLVRRRGQEARLRCSPMKGHSHVYWYRQLPEEGLKFMVYLQKENIIDESGMPKERFSAEFPKEGPSILRIQQVVRGDSAAYFCASSPTRASGYEQYFGPGTRLTVT.

CDR3 protein: CSVGTGGRRTEAFF. The DNA for the CDR3 is TGCAGCGTCGGGACAGGGGGCCGTAGAACTGAAGCTTTCTTT. The V and J genes are TRBV29-1 and TRBJ1-1, with 12 bases fitting TRBD1. Germline V gene sequence: CDR1 SQVTM, CDR2 ANQGSEA. The CDR3 is made up of 14 amino acids. Trimming at V came to 6 bases and at J to 5 bases, leaving 7 bases not matched to a gene.

CDR3 bases: TGTGCCAGCTCATCCTCCGGGCAGGGGGGTGCTAATGAAAAACTGTTTTTT. Translating it yields CASSSSGQGGANEKLFF. This chain joins TRBV18 and TRBJ1-4; 7 bases are shared with TRBD1. J lost 3 bases, V lost 5 bases, and 12 bases had no gene match. Germline-derived CDR1 and CDR2 are KGHSH and LQKENI. This CDR3 has 17 amino acids. Drawing the rest from reference TRBV18 and TRBJ1-4, the complete variable domain is NAGVMQNPRHLVRRRGQEARLRCSPMKGHSHVYWYRQLPEEGLKFMVYLQKENIIDESGMPKERFSAEFPKEGPSILRIQQVVRGDSAAYFCASSSSGQGGANEKLFFGSGTQLSVL.

The genes are TRBV7-2 and TRBJ1-3, with 8 bases that match TRBD1. The germline CDR1 and CDR2 sequences are SGHTA and FQGNSA. This CDR3 is built from 15 residues. The junction had 8 bases not matched to a gene; V was cut back by 6 bases and J by 4 bases. In nucleotides, the CDR3 is TGTGCCAGCAGTCCCCAGGGGGCGCTGGGAAACACCATATATTTT. It yields the protein CASSPQGALGNTIYF.

V and J are TRBV6-2 or TRBV6-3 and TRBJ2-7; D may be TRBD1 (6 bases). This CDR3 has 14 amino acids. Germline CDR1 is MNHEY and CDR2 is SVGEGT. V lost 4 bases, J lost 3 bases, and 13 bases lay in between. CDR3 loop: CASSSWTVSYEQYV. As DNA, the CDR3 is TGTGCCAGCAGTTCGTGGACAGTCAGCTACGAGCAGTACGTC.

V and J are TRBV6-6 and TRBJ2-7; D gene unclear. Per germline, CDR1 MNHNY and CDR2 SVGAGI (reference sequence). Trimming stripped 8 bases from V and 3 bases from J, with 14 bases between. The CDR3 covers 13 residues. DNA for the CDR3: TGTGCCAGCCTCCGCTCACAGTTCTACGAGCAGTACTTC. It codes for CASLRSQFYEQYF.